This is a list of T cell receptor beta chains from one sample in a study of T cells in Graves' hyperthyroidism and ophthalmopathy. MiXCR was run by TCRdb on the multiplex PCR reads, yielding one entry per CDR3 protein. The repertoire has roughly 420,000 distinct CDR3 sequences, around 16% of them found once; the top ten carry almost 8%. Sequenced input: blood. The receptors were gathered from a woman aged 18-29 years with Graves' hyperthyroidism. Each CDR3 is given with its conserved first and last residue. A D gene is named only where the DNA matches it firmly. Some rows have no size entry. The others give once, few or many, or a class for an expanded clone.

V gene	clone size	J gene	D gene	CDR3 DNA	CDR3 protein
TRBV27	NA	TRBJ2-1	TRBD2	TGTGCCAGCCGCCGGACTAGCGGGGGCCCGAGCTCCTACAATGAGCAGTTCTTC	CASRRTSGGPSSYNEQFF
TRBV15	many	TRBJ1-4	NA	TGTGCCACCAGTAACTGGGGGCGAACTAATGAAAAACTGTTTTTT	CATSNWGRTNEKLFF
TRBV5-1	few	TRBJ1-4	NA	TGCGCCAGCAGCCAGAACGTGGGCGGTGAAAAACTGTTTTTT	CASSQNVGGEKLFF
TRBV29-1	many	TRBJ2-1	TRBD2	TGCAGCGTTGTGCTACTAGCGGGAGGGTGGAATGAGCAGTTCTTC	CSVVLLAGGWNEQFF
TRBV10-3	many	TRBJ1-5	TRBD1	TGTGCCATCGACAGGGGGGACCAGCCCCAGCATTTT	CAIDRGDQPQHF
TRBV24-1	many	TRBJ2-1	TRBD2	TGTGCCACCAGTGACTGGACTAGCGGAAACTCCTACAATGAGCAGTTCTTC	CATSDWTSGNSYNEQFF
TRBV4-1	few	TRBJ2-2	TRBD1	TGCGCCAGCAGCCAAGAAGAGACAGGGGGTTCCGGGGAGCTGTTTTTT	CASSQEETGGSGELFF
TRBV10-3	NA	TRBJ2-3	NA	TGTGCCATCAGTTTCGGGGTTACCACAGGTACGCAGTATTTT	CAISFGVTTGTQYF
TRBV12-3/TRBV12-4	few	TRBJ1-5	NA	TGTGCCAGCACCCGGGGCCTCGGGAATCAGCCCCAGCATTTT	CASTRGLGNQPQHF
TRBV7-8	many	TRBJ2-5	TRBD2	TGTGCCAGCAGCCCAGGGGGACTAGCAGCTTCGGAGACCCAGTACTTC	CASSPGGLAASETQYF
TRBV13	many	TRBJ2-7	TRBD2	TGTGCCAGCAGCGACCAAGCGGGGGGGCTCGGGTACGAGCAGTACTTC	CASSDQAGGLGYEQYF
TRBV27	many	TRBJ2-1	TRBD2	TGTGCCAGCAGAAATAGCGGGAGCCCCTACAATGAGCAGTTCTTC	CASRNSGSPYNEQFF
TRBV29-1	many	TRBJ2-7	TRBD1	TGCAGCGTCAAATCGACAGGGGTGCTCAACGAGCAGTACTTC	CSVKSTGVLNEQYF
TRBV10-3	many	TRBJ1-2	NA	TGTGCCATCAGTGAGCAAGAAGGTAGCCGCCCCAGTGGCTACACCTTC	CAISEQEGSRPSGYTF
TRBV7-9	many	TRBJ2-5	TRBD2	TGTGCCAGCAGCTTTCCGGGGGGGCCGGAGACCCAGTACTTC	CASSFPGGPETQYF
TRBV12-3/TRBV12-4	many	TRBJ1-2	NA	TGTGCCAGCAGTTTCCCTGGGGGAAACTATGGCTACACCTTC	CASSFPGGNYGYTF
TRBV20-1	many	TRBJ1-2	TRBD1	TGCAGTGCTAAGAGGATGGGACAGGGGAGTGAAAAAGACTATGGCTACACCTTC	CSAKRMGQGSEKDYGYTF
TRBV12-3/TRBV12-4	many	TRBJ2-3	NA	TGTGCCAGCACCACAACCTTAAGCCGCACAGATACGCAGTATTTT	CASTTTLSRTDTQYF
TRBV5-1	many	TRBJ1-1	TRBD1	TGCGCCAGCAGCCTTAAGGGGGCTGGTGAAGCTTTCTTT	CASSLKGAGEAFF
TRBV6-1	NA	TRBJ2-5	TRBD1	TGTGCCAGCAGTAACGGACAGGGCAAGTACTTC	CASSNGQGKYF
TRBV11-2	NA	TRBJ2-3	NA	TGTGCCAGCAGCTTATCCGTGGGCGCAGATACGCAGTATTTT	CASSLSVGADTQYF
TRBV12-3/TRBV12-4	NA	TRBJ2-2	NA	TGTGCCAGCACCCGCGATTGGGAGGGGGTGGCCGGGGAGCTGTTTTTT	CASTRDWEGVAGELFF
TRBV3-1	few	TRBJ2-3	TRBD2	TGTGCCAGCAGCCAGCCACCGGGACTAGCGGGAGTGGGGAGCACAGATACGCAGTATTTT	CASSQPPGLAGVGSTDTQYF
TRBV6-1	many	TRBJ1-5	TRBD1	TGTGCCAGCAGTGACCAGGGGGCGGGTCAGCCCCAGCATTTT	CASSDQGAGQPQHF
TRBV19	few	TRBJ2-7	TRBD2	TGTGCCAGTAGTATTTGGACTAGCGGGAGGTACGAGCAGTACTTC	CASSIWTSGRYEQYF
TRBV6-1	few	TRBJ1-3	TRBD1	TGTGCCAGCAACCCACAGGGGGCAGGAAACACCATATATTTT	CASNPQGAGNTIYF
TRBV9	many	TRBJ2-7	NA	TGTGCCAGCAGCCCCCGACCGGGAGCCTCCTACGAGCAGTACTTC	CASSPRPGASYEQYF
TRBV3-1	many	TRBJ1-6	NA	TGTGCCAGCAGCCAACTGAGGCAGGCCCTCCACTTT	CASSQLRQALHF
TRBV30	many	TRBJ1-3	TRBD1	TGTGCCTCCTCCGACAGGGGCGGAGGAAACACCATATATTTT	CASSDRGGGNTIYF
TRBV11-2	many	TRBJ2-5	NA	TGTGCCAGCAGCCGTCATGGACTTCAAGAGACCCAGTACTTC	CASSRHGLQETQYF
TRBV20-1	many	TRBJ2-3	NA	TGCAGTGCTAGAGGGGGGGCCCCGTGGGATACGCAGTATTTT	CSARGGAPWDTQYF
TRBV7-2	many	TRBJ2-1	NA	TGTGCCAGCAGCCTAAACAGGTTCAATGAGCAGTTCTTC	CASSLNRFNEQFF
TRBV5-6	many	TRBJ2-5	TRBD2	TGTGCCAGCAGCTTGGGGACTAGCGGGGGGGTCCGGGAGACCCAGTACTTC	CASSLGTSGGVRETQYF
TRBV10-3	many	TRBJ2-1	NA	TGTGCCATCACGCGGGGCCTACGAAAGGACAATGAGCAGTTCTTC	CAITRGLRKDNEQFF
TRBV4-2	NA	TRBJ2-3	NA	TGTGCCAGCAGCCAATTCGGGGGGCTCATAACGACAGATACGCAGTATTTT	CASSQFGGLITTDTQYF
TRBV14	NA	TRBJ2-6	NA	TGTGCCAGCAGCCAAATCCATTGGACTTATGGGGCCAACGTCCTGACTTTC	CASSQIHWTYGANVLTF
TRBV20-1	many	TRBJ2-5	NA	TGCAGTGCCCCGGCGGGCGAGACCCAGTACTTC	CSAPAGETQYF
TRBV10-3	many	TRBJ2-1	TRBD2	TGTGCCATCAGTCGACTAGCGGGGGACTCTAGCAATGAGCAGTTCTTC	CAISRLAGDSSNEQFF
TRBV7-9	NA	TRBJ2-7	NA	TGTGCCAGCAGCTTATGGGAAACAGGGCTAGTCGAGCAGTACTTC	CASSLWETGLVEQYF
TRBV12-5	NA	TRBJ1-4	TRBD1	TGTGCTAGTGGTGGGGGACAGGATGAAAAACTGTTTTTT	CASGGGQDEKLFF
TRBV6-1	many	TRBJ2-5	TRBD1	TGTGCCAGCAGTTTCGACAGGGGCCAAGAGACCCAGTACTTC	CASSFDRGQETQYF
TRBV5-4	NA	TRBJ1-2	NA	TGTGCCAGCAGCTTGGAATCCCGGGGTTATGGCTACACCTTC	CASSLESRGYGYTF
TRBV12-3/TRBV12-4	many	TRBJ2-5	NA	TGTGCCAGCAGTCCCGCCGACAGCCGCCAAGAGACCCAGTACTTC	CASSPADSRQETQYF
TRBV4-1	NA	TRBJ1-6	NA	TGCGCCAGCAGCCAGAGTAGCTATAATTCACCCCTCCACTTT	CASSQSSYNSPLHF
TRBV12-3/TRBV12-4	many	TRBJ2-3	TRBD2	TGTGCCAGCAGTCCTCGGACTAGCGGGAGTAATACAGATACGCAGTATTTT	CASSPRTSGSNTDTQYF
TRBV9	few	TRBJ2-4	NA	TGTGCCAGCAGCAGGGAACTAGCCAAAAACATTCAGTACTTC	CASSRELAKNIQYF